The clone carrying this T cell receptor beta chain has more than one count but fewer than ten. Its cognate antigen is unknown. A single record per CDR3 protein comes from TCRdb applying MiXCR to the 5' RACE reads. The sample includes 550,000 to 700,000 distinct CDR3 sequences, about 20% of them seen just once. This record comes from a study of T-cell memory formation after mild COVID-19. Overall study: Across donors, TCR clusters were largely donor specific. Whole-study findings and limits: Memory sampled before infection contained some responding clones, suggesting cross-reactive memory joined. CD4/CD8 balance characterized clones contracting day 15 to 85, and CD4+ skew characterized later expanders.

Trimming took 0 bases from V and 5 from J; bases not matched to a gene: 7. The germline gives CDR1 MNHNY, CDR2 SVGAGI (reference sequence). The CDR3 contains 16 residues. V usage is TRBV6-6 and J usage is TRBJ2-7; 10 bases align to TRBD1. This TCR came from an adult woman who had mild COVID-19 (a few samples of this study predate the infection). Cell type and time point are not known. The sequencing sample was made of PBMCs or a T cell subset sorted from them (not recorded which). The CDR3 nucleotides read TGTGCCAGCAGTTACTCTTTGGGACAGGGGATCGACGAGCAGTACTTC. Translation gives CASSYSLGQGIDEQYF.